The 21 T cell receptor beta chains below all came from one sample that was sequenced in a study of siplizumab effects on memory and regulatory T cells. Using immunoSEQ multiplex PCR, the repertoire was profiled, and TCRdb retains in-frame clones only, with some absent. The table includes some 41,000 clones, about 89% detected once. Sequenced input: naive CD4+ T cells sorted from blood. The receptors were sampled from a human donor in good health.

The CDR3, as DNA: TGCGCCAGCAGCCCGGACCGAACAGGGTATAGGGATAATGAAAAACTGTTTTTT. Its protein product is CASSPDRTGYRDNEKLFF. This rearrangement joins TRBV5-1 to TRBJ1-4, with D possibly matching TRBD1 (6 bases). The germline gives CDR1 SGHRS, CDR2 YFSETQ. CDR3 length: 18 amino acids. V lost 4 bases, J lost 4 bases, and 23 bases lay in between.

This chain connects TRBV18 to TRBJ1-1, with a possible D match to TRBD1 (6 bases). CDR1 is KGHSH and CDR2 is LQKENI in the germline V gene. V was cut by 3 bases and J by 1 base, with 12 bases left in between. The CDR3 runs 15 residues. The DNA for the CDR3 is TGTGCCAGCTCACCTAGACAGGCGGAGAACACTGAAGCTTTCTTT. This codes for CASSPRQAENTEAFF.

This clone was counted a single time. CDR3 in amino acids: CSVGESYEQYF. The CDR3 coding sequence is TGCAGCGTTGGAGAGTCCTACGAGCAGTACTTC. The chain uses TRBV29-1 and TRBJ2-7; D unresolved. Per germline, CDR1 SQVTM and CDR2 ANQGSEA. Trimming left V 4 bases short and J 1 base short, with 5 bases between. CDR3 length equals 11 residues.

The gene calls are TRBV5-1 and TRBJ2-3; D call uncertain. V was pared by 1 base and J by 3 bases, with 18 bases between. The CDR3 consists of 17 residues. Germline CDR1 and CDR2: SGHRS and YFSETQ. This CDR3 is CASSLLLGQAGTDTQYF. As DNA, the CDR3 is TGCGCCAGCAGCTTGCTCTTAGGTCAGGCCGGGACAGATACGCAGTATTTT.

The J gene is TRBJ1-1, the V gene TRBV4-2; D unresolved. V lost 0 bases and J 7 bases, leaving 9 bases between the germline ends. The V gene's germline CDR1 is LGHNA and CDR2 YNFKEQ. This CDR3 has 13 amino acids. CDR3 nucleotides: TGTGCCAGCAGCCAAGATCTGGCCGTTGAAGCTTTCTTT. Protein: CASSQDLAVEAFF.

V and J are TRBV5-1 and TRBJ1-2; D is unclear. The ends were cut back, 4 bases at V and 0 bases at J, with 16 bases in the middle. Per the germline V gene, CDR1 is SGHRS and CDR2 is YFSETQ. The CDR3 spans 16 residues. CDR3 sequence: CASSLTDPVANYGYTF. The DNA for the CDR3 is TGCGCCAGCAGCCTCACGGATCCGGTTGCTAACTATGGCTACACCTTC.

The gene calls are TRBV19 and TRBJ2-7; D is perhaps TRBD1 (6 bases). With 4 bases removed from V and 3 bases from J, the gap between germline ends came to 13 bases. In germline, CDR1 is LNHDA, CDR2 SQIVND (reference sequence). The CDR3 runs to 14 residues. The CDR3 sequence: CASSTWDTVYEQYF. In DNA form, the CDR3 reads TGTGCCAGTAGTACCTGGGACACCGTCTACGAGCAGTACTTC. Full variable domain (outside the CDR3, taken from reference TRBV19 and TRBJ2-7): DGGITQSPKYLFRKEGQNVTLSCEQNLNHDAMYWYRQDPGQGLRLIYYSQIVNDFQKGDIAEGYSVSREKKESFPLTVTSAQKNPTAFYLCASSTWDTVYEQYFGPGTRLTVT.

The V gene is TRBV18, the J gene TRBJ2-1; D is unclear. Trimming took 2 bases from V and 0 from J, leaving 8 bases between them. The CDR3 has 15 amino acids. Germline V CDR1 and CDR2: KGHSH, LQKENI. The CDR3 region is CASSPIRSSYNEQFF. CDR3 bases: TGTGCCAGCTCACCAATCAGAAGCTCCTACAATGAGCAGTTCTTC.

The V and J genes are TRBV5-4 and TRBJ2-7; no clear D gene. There are 14 residues in the CDR3. Trimming left V 2 bases short and J 0 bases short, with 9 bases between. The germline CDR1 and CDR2 sequences are SGHNT and YYREEE (reference sequence). CDR3 amino acids: CASSLGPPSYEQYF. The DNA for the CDR3 is TGTGCCAGCAGCTTAGGCCCCCCCTCCTACGAGCAGTACTTC.

The V gene is TRBV30, the J gene TRBJ2-7; the D is unclear. This CDR3 has 12 amino acids. Trimming removed 4 bases from V and 7 bases from J, with 14 bases in between. Germline CDR1 and CDR2: GTSNPN and SVGIG (reference sequence). The CDR3 region is CAWTPYAYEQYF. The CDR3 region has the DNA TGTGCCTGGACCCCCTACGCATATGAGCAGTACTTC.

This chain joins TRBV5-4 and TRBJ2-5; weak D call: TRBD1 (7 bases). Per the germline V gene, CDR1 is SGHNT and CDR2 is YYREEE (reference sequence). This CDR3 has 16 amino acids. V lost 4 bases to trimming and J lost 5 bases, with 21 bases between them. DNA of the CDR3: TGTGCCAGCAGCCGAGACCCTTCGACAGGGAGGGAGACCCAGTACTTC. Its translation: CASSRDPSTGRETQYF.

The table lists this clone with a count of one. The CDR3 coding sequence is TGCAGCGTAGGGCAGGTGAACACCGGGGAGCTGTTTTTT. This translates into CSVGQVNTGELFF. The V gene is TRBV29-1, the J gene TRBJ2-2; D uncertain. Germline V gene data show CDR1 as SQVTM and CDR2 as ANQGSEA. V dropped 6 bases and J dropped 1 base, with 9 bases sitting between them. The CDR3 runs 13 residues.

V and J are TRBV13 and TRBJ2-3, with 14 bases that match TRBD2. The CDR3 has 16 amino acids. CDR1 PRHDT and CDR2 FYEKMQ come from the germline V gene (reference sequence). V gave up 3 bases and J gave up 5 bases; unmatched junction bases: 4. In nucleotides, the CDR3 is TGTGCCAGCAGCTTTACCGGGACTAGCGGGGGAGATACGCAGTATTTT. This codes for CASSFTGTSGGDTQYF.

This chain links TRBV7-2 with TRBJ2-1; 16 positions agree with TRBD2. Trimming cost V 6 bases and J 7 bases; bases outside gene matches: 9. CDR1 and CDR2 (germline): SGHTA, FQGNSA. CDR3 length: 17 amino acids. The CDR3 DNA follows: TGTGCCAGCAGGGTGGAACCGGGACTAGCGGGGGGGAATGAGCAGTTCTTC. Protein sequence: CASRVEPGLAGGNEQFF.

V usage is TRBV27 and J usage is TRBJ1-5, with 7 bases matching TRBD1. V gave up 5 bases and J gave up 4 bases; unmatched junction bases: 14. Germline CDR1 MNHEY, CDR2 SMNVEV (reference sequence). The CDR3 covers 17 residues. The CDR3 nucleotides read TGTGCCAGCAGTCCGGACAGGATGAAAGGACAGAATCAGCCCCAGCATTTT. It specifies CASSPDRMKGQNQPQHF.

The chain is built from TRBV6-1 and TRBJ2-5, with TRBD2 identical over 11 bases. This CDR3 is 15 amino acids long. CDR1 is MNHNS, CDR2 SASEGT, per germline. The junction had 8 bases not matched to a gene; V was cut back by 8 bases and J by 3 bases. The CDR3 DNA follows: TGTGCCAGCGTGCGGGGACTAGCGGATAAAGAGACCCAGTACTTC. Its translation is CASVRGLADKETQYF.

The V call is TRBV5-1, the J call TRBJ2-5; the D gene is possibly TRBD1 (5 bases). This CDR3 region has 15 residues. The V and J ends lost 0 bases and 1 base respectively, with 10 bases between them. Germline CDR1 is SGHRS and CDR2 is YFSETQ. The CDR3 protein is CASSLDGRGQETQYF. Here the CDR3 DNA reads TGCGCCAGCAGCTTGGATGGAAGGGGCCAAGAGACCCAGTACTTC.

The V and J genes are TRBV27 and TRBJ2-4; 7 bases agree with TRBD1. The CDR3 totals 13 residues. Trimming removed 5 bases from V and 7 bases from J; junction bases left unmatched: 5. CDR1 is MNHEY, CDR2 SMNVEV, per germline (reference sequence). Here the CDR3 DNA reads TGTGCCAGCAGTGAAAACAGGGGCAACATTCAGTACTTC. This sequence encodes CASSENRGNIQYF.

The chain combines TRBV27 with TRBJ1-1; weak D call: TRBD1 (6 bases). V was clipped by 5 bases and J by 6 bases, with 16 bases between them. Germline assignment: CDR1 MNHEY and CDR2 SMNVEV (reference sequence). There are 14 residues in the CDR3. The chain's CDR3 is CASSIQGPGAEAFF. Written as DNA, the CDR3 is TGTGCCAGCAGTATCCAGGGACCAGGGGCTGAAGCTTTCTTT.

The J gene is TRBJ2-6, the V gene TRBV28; 8 nucleotides line up with TRBD1. The germline V gene encodes CDR1 MDHEN and CDR2 SYDVKM. Unmatched junction bases numbered 6, after V lost 1 base and J lost 4 bases. The CDR3 has 17 amino acids. The CDR3 DNA reads TGTGCCAGCAGTTTATCAGGGGGCTTCGCCGGGGCCAACGTCCTGACTTTC. Its protein product is CASSLSGGFAGANVLTF.

The rearrangement links TRBV19 to TRBJ2-1; D possibly corresponds to TRBD1 (5 bases). Trimming took off 7 bases at V and 2 bases at J, with 12 bases between the two ends. Germline assignment: CDR1 LNHDA and CDR2 SQIVND (reference sequence). The CDR3 spans 14 residues. CDR3 residues: CASTIGDPYNEQFF. The CDR3 DNA reads as TGTGCCAGTACAATAGGGGATCCCTACAATGAGCAGTTCTTC.